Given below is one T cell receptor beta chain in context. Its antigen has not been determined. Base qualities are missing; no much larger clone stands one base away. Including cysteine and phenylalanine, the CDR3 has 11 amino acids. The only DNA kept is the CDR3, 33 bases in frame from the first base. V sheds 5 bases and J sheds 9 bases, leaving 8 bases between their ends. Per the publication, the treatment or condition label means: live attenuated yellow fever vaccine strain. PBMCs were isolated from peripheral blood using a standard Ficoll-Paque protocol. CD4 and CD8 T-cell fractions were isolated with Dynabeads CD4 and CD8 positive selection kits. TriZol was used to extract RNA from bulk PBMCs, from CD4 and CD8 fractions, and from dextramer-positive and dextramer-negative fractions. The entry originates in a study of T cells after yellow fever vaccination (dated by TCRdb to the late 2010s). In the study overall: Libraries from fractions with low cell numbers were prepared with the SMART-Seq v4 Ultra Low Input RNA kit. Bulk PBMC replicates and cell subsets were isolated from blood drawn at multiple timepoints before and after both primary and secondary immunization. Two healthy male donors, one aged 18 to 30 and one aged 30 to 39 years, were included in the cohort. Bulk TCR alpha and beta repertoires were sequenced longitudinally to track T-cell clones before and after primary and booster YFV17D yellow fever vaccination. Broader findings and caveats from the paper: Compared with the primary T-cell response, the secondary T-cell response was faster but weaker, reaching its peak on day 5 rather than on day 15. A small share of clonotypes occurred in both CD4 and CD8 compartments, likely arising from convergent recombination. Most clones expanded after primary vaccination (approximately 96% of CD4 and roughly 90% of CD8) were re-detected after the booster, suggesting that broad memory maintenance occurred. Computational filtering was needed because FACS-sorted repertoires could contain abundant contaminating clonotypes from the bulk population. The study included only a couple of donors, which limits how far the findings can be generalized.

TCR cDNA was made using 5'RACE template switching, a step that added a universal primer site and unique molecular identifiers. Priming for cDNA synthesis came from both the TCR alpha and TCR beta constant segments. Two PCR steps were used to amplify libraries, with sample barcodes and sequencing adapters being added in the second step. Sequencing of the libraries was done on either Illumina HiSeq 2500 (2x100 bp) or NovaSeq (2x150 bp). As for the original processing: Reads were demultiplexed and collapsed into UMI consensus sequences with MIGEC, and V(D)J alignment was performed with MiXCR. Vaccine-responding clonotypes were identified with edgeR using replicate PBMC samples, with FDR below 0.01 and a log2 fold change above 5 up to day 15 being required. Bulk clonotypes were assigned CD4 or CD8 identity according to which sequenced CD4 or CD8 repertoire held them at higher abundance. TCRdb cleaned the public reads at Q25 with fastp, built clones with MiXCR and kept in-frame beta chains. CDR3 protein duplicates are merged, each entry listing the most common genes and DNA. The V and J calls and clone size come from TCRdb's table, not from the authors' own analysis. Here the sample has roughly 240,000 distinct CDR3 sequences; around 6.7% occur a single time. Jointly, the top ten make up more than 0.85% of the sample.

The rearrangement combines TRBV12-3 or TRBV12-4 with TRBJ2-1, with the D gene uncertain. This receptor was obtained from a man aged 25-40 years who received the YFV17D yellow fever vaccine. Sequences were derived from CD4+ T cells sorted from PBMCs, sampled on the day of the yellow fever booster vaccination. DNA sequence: TGTGCCAGCAGTAGCTACGGTGAGCAGTTCTTC. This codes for CASSSYGEQFF.